This TCR beta chain was captured in a study of blood T cell repertoires in COVID-19. Overall study context: COVID-19 samples collected from the United States, Italy and Spain covered acute and convalescent phases. From T cells, B-cell-depleted T cells, or PBMCs came the material, which was cDNA or gDNA.

The CDR3 contains 17 residues. Per the germline V gene, CDR1 is ENHRY and CDR2 is SYGVKD. The trim removed 3 bases at V and 3 bases at J, leaving 7 bases unmatched. Authors' methods: Amplification of reference gene primers provided the estimated nucleated cell counts. Sequencing was performed with immunoSEQ multiplex PCR; in TCRdb, only in-frame clones are kept and a portion is missing. V and J calls and clone size are those listed in that table; D and trimming were worked out from the DNA. Of some 270,000 clones in the sample, around 83% were seen once. This TCR came from a woman in her 40s who had recovered from COVID-19. Sequencing was done on a sample of peripheral blood. This chain links TRBV10-3 with TRBJ2-3, with 12 bases identical to TRBD2. In DNA form, the CDR3 reads TGTGCCATCAGTGAACAGACTAGCGGGGGAGCTACAGATACGCAGTATTTT. Translation gives CAISEQTSGGATDTQYF.